This TCR beta chain came from a study of OX40 agonist ivuxolimab in advanced cancers. Trimming stripped 1 base from V and 4 bases from J, with 13 bases between. This CDR3 spans 16 amino acids. Germline-derived CDR1 and CDR2 are SGHTA and FQGTGA. Only in-frame clones appear in the TCRdb table, and some are missing; sequencing was by immunoSEQ multiplex PCR. In the table there are 100,000 to 120,000 clones, approximately 89% of which are singletons. Sequenced here: CD4+ or CD8+ T cells sorted from blood, sampled in a trial of the OX40 agonist ivuxolimab. The TCR comes from an adult with an advanced solid tumor such as melanoma, head and neck, liver or kidney cancer. The chain couples TRBV7-3 to TRBJ2-2; D may match TRBD1 or TRBD2 (5 bases each). CDR3: CASSLRVGTGTGELFF. The CDR3 DNA is TGTGCCAGCAGCTTAAGGGTTGGGACGGGCACCGGGGAGCTGTTTTTT. Supplemented by reference TRBV7-3 and TRBJ2-2, the full variable domain reads GAGVSQTPSNKVTEKGKYVELRCDPISGHTALYWYRQSLGQGPEFLIYFQGTGAADDSGLPNDRFFAVRPEGSVSTLKIQRTERGDSAVYLCASSLRVGTGTGELFFGEGSRLTVL.